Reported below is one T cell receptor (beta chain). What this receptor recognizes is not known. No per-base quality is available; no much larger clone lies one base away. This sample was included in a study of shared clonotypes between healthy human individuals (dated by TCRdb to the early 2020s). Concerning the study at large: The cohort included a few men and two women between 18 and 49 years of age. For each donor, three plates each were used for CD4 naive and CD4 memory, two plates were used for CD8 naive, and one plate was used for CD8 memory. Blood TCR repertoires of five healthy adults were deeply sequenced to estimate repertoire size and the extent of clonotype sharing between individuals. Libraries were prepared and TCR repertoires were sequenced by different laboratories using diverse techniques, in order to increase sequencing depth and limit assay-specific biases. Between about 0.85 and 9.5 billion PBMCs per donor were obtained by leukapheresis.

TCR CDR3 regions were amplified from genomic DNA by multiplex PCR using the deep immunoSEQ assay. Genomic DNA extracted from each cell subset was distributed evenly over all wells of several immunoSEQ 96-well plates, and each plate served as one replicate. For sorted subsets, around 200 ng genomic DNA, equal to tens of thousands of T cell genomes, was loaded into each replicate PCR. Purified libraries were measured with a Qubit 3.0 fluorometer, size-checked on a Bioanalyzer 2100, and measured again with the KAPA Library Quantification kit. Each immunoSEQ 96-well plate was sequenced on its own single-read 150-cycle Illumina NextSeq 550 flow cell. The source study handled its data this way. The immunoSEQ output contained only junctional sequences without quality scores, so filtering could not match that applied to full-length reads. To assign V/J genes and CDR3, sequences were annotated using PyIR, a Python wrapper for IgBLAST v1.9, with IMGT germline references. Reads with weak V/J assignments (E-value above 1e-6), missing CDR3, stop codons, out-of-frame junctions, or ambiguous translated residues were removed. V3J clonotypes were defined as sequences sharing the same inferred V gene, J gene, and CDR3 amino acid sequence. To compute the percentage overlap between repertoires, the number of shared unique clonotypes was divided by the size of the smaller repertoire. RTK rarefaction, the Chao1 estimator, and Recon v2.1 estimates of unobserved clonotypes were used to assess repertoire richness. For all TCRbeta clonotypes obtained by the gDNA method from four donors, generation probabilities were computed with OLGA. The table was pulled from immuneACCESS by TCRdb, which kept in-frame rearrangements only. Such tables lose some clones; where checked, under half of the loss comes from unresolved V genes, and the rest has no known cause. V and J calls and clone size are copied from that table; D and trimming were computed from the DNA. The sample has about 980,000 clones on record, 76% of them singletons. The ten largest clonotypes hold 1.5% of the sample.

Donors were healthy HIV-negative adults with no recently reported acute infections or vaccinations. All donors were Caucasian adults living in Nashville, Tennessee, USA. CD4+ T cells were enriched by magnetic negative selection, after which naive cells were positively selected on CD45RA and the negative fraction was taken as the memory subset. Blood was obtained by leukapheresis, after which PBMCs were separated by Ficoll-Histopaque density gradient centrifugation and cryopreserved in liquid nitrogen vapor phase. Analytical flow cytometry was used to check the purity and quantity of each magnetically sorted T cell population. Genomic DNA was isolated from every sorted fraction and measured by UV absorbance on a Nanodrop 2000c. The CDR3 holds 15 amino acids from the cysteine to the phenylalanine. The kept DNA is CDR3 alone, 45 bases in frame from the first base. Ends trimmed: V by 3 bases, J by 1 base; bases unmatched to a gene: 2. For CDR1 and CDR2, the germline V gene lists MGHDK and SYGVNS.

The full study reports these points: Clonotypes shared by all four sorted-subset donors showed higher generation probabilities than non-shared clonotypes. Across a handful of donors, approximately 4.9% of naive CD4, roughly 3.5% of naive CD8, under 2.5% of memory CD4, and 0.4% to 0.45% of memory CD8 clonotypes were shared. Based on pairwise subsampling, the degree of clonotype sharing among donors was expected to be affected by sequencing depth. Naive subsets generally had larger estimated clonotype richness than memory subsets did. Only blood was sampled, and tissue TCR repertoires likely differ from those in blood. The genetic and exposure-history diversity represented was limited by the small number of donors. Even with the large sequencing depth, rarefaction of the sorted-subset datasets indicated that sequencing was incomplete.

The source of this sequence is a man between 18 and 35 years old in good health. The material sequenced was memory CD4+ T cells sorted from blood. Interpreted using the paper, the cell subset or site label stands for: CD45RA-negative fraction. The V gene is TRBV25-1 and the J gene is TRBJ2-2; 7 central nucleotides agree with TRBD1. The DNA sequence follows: TGTGCCAGCAGTGACGACAGGGTGAACACCGGGGAGCTGTTTTTT. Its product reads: CASSDDRVNTGELFF. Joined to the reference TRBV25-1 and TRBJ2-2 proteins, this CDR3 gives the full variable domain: EADIYQTPRYLVIGTGKKITLECSQTMGHDKMYWYQQDPGMELHLIHYSYGVNSTEKGDLSSESTVSRIRTEHFPLTLESARPSHTSQYLCASSDDRVNTGELFFGEGSRLTVL.